These T cell receptor beta chains were read from a single sample in a study of a mutant IDH1 vaccine in newly diagnosed glioma. Using immunoSEQ multiplex PCR, the repertoire was profiled, and TCRdb retains in-frame clones only, with some absent. The sample lists fewer than 65,000 clones, more than 60% seen once, with less than 2% in the top ten. The sequencing here drew on PBMCs, taken from a glioma patient treated with radiotherapy, temozolomide or both. The receptors come from a woman aged 40 to 55 with glioma. Each CDR3 is given with its conserved first and last residue. A D gene is named only where the DNA matches it firmly. Only part of the rows carry a size: once, few, many, or a class if the clone is expanded.

D gene: .
J gene: TRBJ1-6
clone size: .
V gene: TRBV5-1
CDR3 DNA: TGCGCCAGCAGCTCCCAGGGCAGCAATAATTCACCCCTCCACTTT
CDR3 protein: CASSSQGSNNSPLHF

D gene: .
J gene: TRBJ2-7
clone size: .
V gene: TRBV29-1
CDR3 DNA: TGCAGCGTTGGACGGGGGATAGAGCAGTACTTC
CDR3 protein: CSVGRGIEQYF

D gene: .
J gene: TRBJ1-1
clone size: once
V gene: TRBV6-5
CDR3 DNA: TGTGCCAGCAGTTACTCGTTCGGGGTAATGAACACTGAAGCTTTCTTT
CDR3 protein: CASSYSFGVMNTEAFF

D gene: TRBD1
J gene: TRBJ2-5
clone size: .
V gene: TRBV15
CDR3 DNA: TGTGCCACCAGCAGAGGCCCCCCCGGGACAGGGGGGACCCAGTACTTC
CDR3 protein: CATSRGPPGTGGTQYF

D gene: .
J gene: TRBJ1-5
clone size: few
V gene: TRBV7-6
CDR3 DNA: TGTGCCAGCAGCTTAGCTGGCGGGGGCAGCAATCAGCCCCAGCATTTT
CDR3 protein: CASSLAGGGSNQPQHF

D gene: .
J gene: TRBJ2-2
clone size: .
V gene: TRBV18
CDR3 DNA: TGTGCCAGCTCACCACGGATGGAGAACACCGGGGAGCTGTTTTTT
CDR3 protein: CASSPRMENTGELFF

D gene: .
J gene: TRBJ1-2
clone size: medium-sized
V gene: TRBV9
CDR3 DNA: TGTGCCAGCAGCCCGGGACTGGGGTATGGCTACACCTTC
CDR3 protein: CASSPGLGYGYTF

D gene: .
J gene: TRBJ1-1
clone size: .
V gene: TRBV2
CDR3 DNA: TGTGCCAGCATGAGTGAAGTCAACACTGAAGCTTTCTTT
CDR3 protein: CASMSEVNTEAFF

D gene: .
J gene: TRBJ1-1
clone size: few
V gene: TRBV29-1
CDR3 DNA: TGCAGCGTTTCCCTGACAGGCAGTGAAGCTTTCTTT
CDR3 protein: CSVSLTGSEAFF

D gene: TRBD1
J gene: TRBJ1-2
clone size: .
V gene: TRBV6-1
CDR3 DNA: TGTGCCAGCAGTGGGGGACAGGGACCGGGCTATGGCTACACCTTC
CDR3 protein: CASSGGQGPGYGYTF

D gene: .
J gene: TRBJ2-3
clone size: .
V gene: TRBV18
CDR3 DNA: TGTGCCAGCTCACGACCGGGGGTCGCAGATACGCAGTATTTT
CDR3 protein: CASSRPGVADTQYF

D gene: .
J gene: TRBJ1-5
clone size: .
V gene: TRBV15
CDR3 DNA: TGTGCCACCAGCCCCAGGGAAGACGATCAGCCCCAGCATTTT
CDR3 protein: CATSPREDDQPQHF

D gene: .
J gene: TRBJ1-2
clone size: .
V gene: TRBV30
CDR3 DNA: TGTGCCTGGAGTCAGTACAGGGTAGGAGATGGCTACACCTTC
CDR3 protein: CAWSQYRVGDGYTF

D gene: .
J gene: TRBJ2-3
clone size: .
V gene: TRBV9
CDR3 DNA: TGTGCCAGCAGCGTAGAACATCAAATGAGCACAGATACGCAGTATTTT
CDR3 protein: CASSVEHQMSTDTQYF

D gene: .
J gene: TRBJ1-2
clone size: .
V gene: TRBV27
CDR3 DNA: TGTGCCAGCAGTTTATTGCGGGGATTGGAAGGCTACACCTTC
CDR3 protein: CASSLLRGLEGYTF

D gene: .
J gene: TRBJ1-1
clone size: .
V gene: TRBV29-1
CDR3 DNA: TGCAGCGTTGAAGCAGGGATGAACACTGAAGCTTTCTTT
CDR3 protein: CSVEAGMNTEAFF

D gene: .
J gene: TRBJ1-2
clone size: .
V gene: TRBV6-6
CDR3 DNA: TGTGCCAGCTGCCGGCTGCCTAACTATGGCTACACCTTC
CDR3 protein: CASCRLPNYGYTF

D gene: TRBD2
J gene: TRBJ2-2
clone size: few
V gene: TRBV27
CDR3 DNA: TGTGCCAGCAGTCAAATAGCCCCGGGACTAGCGGGGGATTTCTACACCGGGGAGCTGTTTTTT
CDR3 protein: CASSQIAPGLAGDFYTGELFF

D gene: .
J gene: TRBJ2-3
clone size: .
V gene: TRBV15
CDR3 DNA: TGTGCCACCAGCAGAGACCGGGTTTCCACAGATACGCAGTATTTT
CDR3 protein: CATSRDRVSTDTQYF

D gene: TRBD1
J gene: TRBJ2-2
clone size: .
V gene: TRBV2
CDR3 DNA: TGTGCCAGGGGGACAGGGGCGACCGGGGAGCTGTTTTTT
CDR3 protein: CARGTGATGELFF

D gene: .
J gene: TRBJ1-1
clone size: .
V gene: TRBV11-2
CDR3 DNA: TGTGCCAGCAGACTTACAGGGCGGAACACTGAAGCTTTCTTT
CDR3 protein: CASRLTGRNTEAFF

D gene: .
J gene: TRBJ2-5
clone size: .
V gene: TRBV5-5
CDR3 DNA: TGTGCCAGCAGCTTGGTGGGGACAAATCAAGAGACCCAGTACTTC
CDR3 protein: CASSLVGTNQETQYF

D gene: .
J gene: TRBJ2-3
clone size: .
V gene: TRBV15
CDR3 DNA: TGTGCCACCAGCAGACCCGCCTCAGATACGCAGTATTTT
CDR3 protein: CATSRPASDTQYF

D gene: TRBD1
J gene: TRBJ2-7
clone size: .
V gene: TRBV30
CDR3 DNA: TGTGCCTGTAGGGGACAGGAGACTTACGAGCAGTACTTC
CDR3 protein: CACRGQETYEQYF

D gene: .
J gene: TRBJ2-7
clone size: .
V gene: TRBV9
CDR3 DNA: TGTGCCAGCAGCCCCAACGGGCAGACCTACGAGCAGTACTTC
CDR3 protein: CASSPNGQTYEQYF

D gene: .
J gene: TRBJ2-1
clone size: once
V gene: TRBV6-4
CDR3 DNA: TGTGCCAGCACTCTGATGGGAACTCGAAATGAGCAGTTCTTC
CDR3 protein: CASTLMGTRNEQFF

D gene: .
J gene: TRBJ1-1
clone size: once
V gene: TRBV18
CDR3 DNA: TGTGCCAGCTCACCAGGAGGGATGAACACTGAAGCTTTCTTT
CDR3 protein: CASSPGGMNTEAFF

D gene: TRBD1
J gene: TRBJ1-4
clone size: .
V gene: TRBV15
CDR3 DNA: TGTGCCACCAGCCAGGGACAGGGGGGGGAAAAACTGTTTTTT
CDR3 protein: CATSQGQGGEKLFF

D gene: TRBD1
J gene: TRBJ1-2
clone size: .
V gene: TRBV7-2
CDR3 DNA: TGTGCCAGCAGCTTAGGGGGGACAGGGGCTAACTATGGCTACACCTTC
CDR3 protein: CASSLGGTGANYGYTF

D gene: TRBD1
J gene: TRBJ1-1
clone size: .
V gene: TRBV7-3
CDR3 DNA: TGTGCCAGCAGCTTAGCCAGGGGGCTCGGGAACACTGAAGCTTTCTTT
CDR3 protein: CASSLARGLGNTEAFF

D gene: .
J gene: TRBJ1-5
clone size: .
V gene: TRBV7-6
CDR3 DNA: TGTGCCAGCAGCTTAGGCAGACAGGCAAATAGCAATCAGCCCCAGCATTTT
CDR3 protein: CASSLGRQANSNQPQHF

D gene: .
J gene: TRBJ1-4
clone size: .
V gene: TRBV27
CDR3 DNA: TGTGCCAGCAGTTTATCCACTAATGAAAAACTGTTTTTT
CDR3 protein: CASSLSTNEKLFF

D gene: TRBD2
J gene: TRBJ2-5
clone size: .
V gene: TRBV7-9
CDR3 DNA: TGTGCCAGACCCGGGACTAGCGGGGTGCGGGAGACCCAGTACTTC
CDR3 protein: CARPGTSGVRETQYF

D gene: TRBD1
J gene: TRBJ1-4
clone size: .
V gene: TRBV6-5
CDR3 DNA: TGTGCCAGCAGGGAACAGGGGACGGAAAAACTGTTTTTT
CDR3 protein: CASREQGTEKLFF

D gene: .
J gene: TRBJ2-7
clone size: .
V gene: TRBV5-1
CDR3 DNA: TGCGCCAGCAGCTTTCTCCAAGGCCCTTACGAGCAGTACTTC
CDR3 protein: CASSFLQGPYEQYF

D gene: .
J gene: TRBJ1-5
clone size: few
V gene: TRBV5-8
CDR3 DNA: TGTGCCAGCTCCCACAAGTGGAACAGGGTGGACAATCAGCCCCAGCATTTT
CDR3 protein: CASSHKWNRVDNQPQHF

D gene: .
J gene: TRBJ1-1
clone size: few
V gene: TRBV4-3
CDR3 DNA: TGCGCCAGCAGCCAGAACAGGGTAACTGAAGCTTTCTTT
CDR3 protein: CASSQNRVTEAFF

D gene: .
J gene: TRBJ2-7
clone size: .
V gene: TRBV11-1
CDR3 DNA: TGTGCCAGCAGCGCTACAGGGACCTACGAGCAGTACTTC
CDR3 protein: CASSATGTYEQYF

D gene: .
J gene: TRBJ1-2
clone size: .
V gene: TRBV2
CDR3 DNA: TGTGCCAGCATTCTCGGTACAGGGTGGAGGAAGAGCTACACCTTC
CDR3 protein: CASILGTGWRKSYTF

D gene: TRBD2
J gene: TRBJ2-7
clone size: .
V gene: TRBV5-1
CDR3 DNA: TGCGCCAGCAGCTTGGCGGGGGGAGCCCACGAGCAGTACTTC
CDR3 protein: CASSLAGGAHEQYF

D gene: .
J gene: TRBJ1-3
clone size: few
V gene: TRBV6-6
CDR3 DNA: TGTGCCAGCCTACCGGAGACAGCGATAAACACCATATATTTT
CDR3 protein: CASLPETAINTIYF

D gene: .
J gene: TRBJ2-2
clone size: .
V gene: TRBV11-3
CDR3 DNA: TGTGCCAGCAGCTTAGGGGCAGGGAACACCGGGGAGCTGTTTTTT
CDR3 protein: CASSLGAGNTGELFF